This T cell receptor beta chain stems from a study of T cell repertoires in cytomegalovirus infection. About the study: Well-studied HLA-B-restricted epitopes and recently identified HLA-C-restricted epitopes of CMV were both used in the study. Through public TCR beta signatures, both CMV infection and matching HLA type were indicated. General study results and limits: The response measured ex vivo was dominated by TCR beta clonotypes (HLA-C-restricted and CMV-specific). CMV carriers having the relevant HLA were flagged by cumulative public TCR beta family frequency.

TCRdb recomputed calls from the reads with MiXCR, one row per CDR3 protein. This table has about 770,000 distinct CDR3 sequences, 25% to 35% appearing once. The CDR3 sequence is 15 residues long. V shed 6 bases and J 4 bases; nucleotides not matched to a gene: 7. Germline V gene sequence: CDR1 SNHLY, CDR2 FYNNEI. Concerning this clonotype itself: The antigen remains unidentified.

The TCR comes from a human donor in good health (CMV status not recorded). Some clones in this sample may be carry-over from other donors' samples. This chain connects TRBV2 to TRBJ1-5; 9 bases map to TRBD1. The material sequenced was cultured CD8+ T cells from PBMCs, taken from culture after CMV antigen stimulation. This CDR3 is CASRGSGQGNQPQHF. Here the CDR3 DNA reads TGTGCCAGCAGAGGGTCGGGACAGGGTAATCAGCCCCAGCATTTT.